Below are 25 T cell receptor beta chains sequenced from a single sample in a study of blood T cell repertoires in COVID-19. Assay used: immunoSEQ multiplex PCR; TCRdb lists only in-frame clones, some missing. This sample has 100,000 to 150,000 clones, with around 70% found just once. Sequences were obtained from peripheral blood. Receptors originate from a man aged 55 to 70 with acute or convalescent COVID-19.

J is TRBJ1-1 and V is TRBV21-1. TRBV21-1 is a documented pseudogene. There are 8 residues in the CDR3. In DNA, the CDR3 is TGTGCCAGCAGCACTAGTTTCTTT. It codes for CASSTSFF.

The CDR3 DNA reads TGTGCCAGCAGCTTAGCGCAAAGGGACAGGGTTAGCAATCAGCCCCAGCATTTT. Translated: CASSLAQRDRVSNQPQHF. This chain connects TRBV7-6 to TRBJ1-5, with 9 bases matching TRBD1. The CDR3 totals 18 residues. Germline CDR1 is SGHVS and CDR2 is FNYEAQ. J was trimmed by 0 bases and V by 0 bases; bases with no gene match: 6.

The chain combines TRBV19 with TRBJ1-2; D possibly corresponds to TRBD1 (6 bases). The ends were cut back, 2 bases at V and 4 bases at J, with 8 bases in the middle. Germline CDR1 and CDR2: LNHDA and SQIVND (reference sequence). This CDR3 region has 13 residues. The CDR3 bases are TGTGCCAGTAGTATACGCAGGGGCTATGGCTACACCTTC. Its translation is CASSIRRGYGYTF. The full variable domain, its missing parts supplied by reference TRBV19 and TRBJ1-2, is DGGITQSPKYLFRKEGQNVTLSCEQNLNHDAMYWYRQDPGQGLRLIYYSQIVNDFQKGDIAEGYSVSREKKESFPLTVTSAQKNPTAFYLCASSIRRGYGYTFGSGTRLTVV.

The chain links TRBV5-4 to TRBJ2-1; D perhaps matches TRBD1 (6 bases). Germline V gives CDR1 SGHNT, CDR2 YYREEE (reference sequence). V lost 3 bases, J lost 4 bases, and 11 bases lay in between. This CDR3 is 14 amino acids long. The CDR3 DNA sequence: TGTGCCAGCAGCTCTGGACAGTCGTACAATGAGCAGTTCTTC. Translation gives CASSSGQSYNEQFF.

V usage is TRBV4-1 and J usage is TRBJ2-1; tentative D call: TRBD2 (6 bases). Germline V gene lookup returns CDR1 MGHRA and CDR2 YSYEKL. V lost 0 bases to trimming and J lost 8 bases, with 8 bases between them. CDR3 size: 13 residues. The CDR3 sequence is CASSQDGGYEQFF. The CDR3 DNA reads TGCGCCAGCAGCCAAGACGGAGGGTATGAGCAGTTCTTC.

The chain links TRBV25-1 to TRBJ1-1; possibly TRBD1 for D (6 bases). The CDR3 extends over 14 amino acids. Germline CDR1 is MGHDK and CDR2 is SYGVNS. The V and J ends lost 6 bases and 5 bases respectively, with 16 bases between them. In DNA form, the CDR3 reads TGTGCCAGCAGGAGGGGGGGGGCTACGACTGAAGCTTTCTTT. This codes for CASRRGGATTEAFF.

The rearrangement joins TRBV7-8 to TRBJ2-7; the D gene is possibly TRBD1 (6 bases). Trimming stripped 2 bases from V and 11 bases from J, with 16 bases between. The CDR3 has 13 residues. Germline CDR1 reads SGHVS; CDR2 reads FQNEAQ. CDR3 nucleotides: TGTGCCAGCAGCTTATTGGGGGCGGAAGTGGAGTACTTC. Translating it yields CASSLLGAEVEYF.

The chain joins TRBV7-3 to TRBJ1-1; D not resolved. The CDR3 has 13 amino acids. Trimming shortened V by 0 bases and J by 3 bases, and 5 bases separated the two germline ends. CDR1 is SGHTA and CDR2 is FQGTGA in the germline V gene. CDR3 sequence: CASSLTHYTEAFF. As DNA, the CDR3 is TGTGCCAGCAGCTTAACCCATTACACTGAAGCTTTCTTT.

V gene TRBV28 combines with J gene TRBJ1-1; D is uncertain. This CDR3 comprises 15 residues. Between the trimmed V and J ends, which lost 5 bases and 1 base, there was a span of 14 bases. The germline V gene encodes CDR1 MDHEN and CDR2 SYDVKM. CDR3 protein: CASSISSEGNTEAFF. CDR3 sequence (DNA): TGTGCCAGCAGTATCAGCTCGGAGGGGAACACTGAAGCTTTCTTT. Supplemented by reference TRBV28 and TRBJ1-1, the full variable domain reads DVKVTQSSRYLVKRTGEKVFLECVQDMDHENMFWYRQDPGLGLRLIYFSYDVKMKEKGDIPEGYSVSREKKERFSLILESASTNQTSMYLCASSISSEGNTEAFFGQGTRLTVV.

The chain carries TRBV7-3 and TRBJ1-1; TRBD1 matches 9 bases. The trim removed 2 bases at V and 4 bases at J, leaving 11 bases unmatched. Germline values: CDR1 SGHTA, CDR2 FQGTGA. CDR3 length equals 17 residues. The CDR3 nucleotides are TGTGCCAGCAGCTTAGACAGACCGGGACAGGGAGGCACTGAAGCTTTCTTT. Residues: CASSLDRPGQGGTEAFF.

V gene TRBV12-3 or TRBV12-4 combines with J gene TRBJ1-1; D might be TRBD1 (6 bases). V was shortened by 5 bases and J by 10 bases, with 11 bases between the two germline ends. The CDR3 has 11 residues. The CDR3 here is CASSTGWRAFF. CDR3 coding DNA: TGTGCCAGCAGTACAGGGTGGCGAGCTTTCTTT.

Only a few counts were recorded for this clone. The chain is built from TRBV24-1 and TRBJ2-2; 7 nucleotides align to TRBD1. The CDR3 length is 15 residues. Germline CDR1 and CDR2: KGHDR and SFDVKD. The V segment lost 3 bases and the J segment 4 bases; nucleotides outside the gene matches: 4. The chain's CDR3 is CATSDHRGRTGELFF. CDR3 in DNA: TGTGCCACCAGTGATCACAGGGGCCGCACCGGGGAGCTGTTTTTT.

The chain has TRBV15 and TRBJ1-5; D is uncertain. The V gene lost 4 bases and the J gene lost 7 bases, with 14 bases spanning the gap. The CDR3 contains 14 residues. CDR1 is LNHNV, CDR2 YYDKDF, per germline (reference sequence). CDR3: CATSTSPGKQPQHF. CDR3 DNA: TGTGCCACCAGCACCAGTCCCGGGAAGCAGCCCCAGCATTTT. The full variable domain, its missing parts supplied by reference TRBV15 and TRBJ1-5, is DAMVIQNPRYQVTQFGKPVTLSCSQTLNHNVMYWYQQKSSQAPKLLFHYYDKDFNNEADTPDNFQSRRPNTSFCFLDIRSPGLGDTAMYLCATSTSPGKQPQHFGDGTRLSIL.

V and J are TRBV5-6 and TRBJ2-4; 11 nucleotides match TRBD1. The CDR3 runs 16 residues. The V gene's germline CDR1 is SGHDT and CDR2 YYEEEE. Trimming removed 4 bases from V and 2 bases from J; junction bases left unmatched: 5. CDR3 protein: CASSLGDRGSKNIQYF. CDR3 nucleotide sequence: TGTGCCAGCAGCCTAGGGGACAGGGGGTCCAAAAACATTCAGTACTTC.

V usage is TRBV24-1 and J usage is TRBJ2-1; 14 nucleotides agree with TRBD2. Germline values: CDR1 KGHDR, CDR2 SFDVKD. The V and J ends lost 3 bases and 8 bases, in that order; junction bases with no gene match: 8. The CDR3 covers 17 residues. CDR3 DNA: TGTGCCACCAGTGATCCCGGGACTAGCGGGAGTTGGGATGAGCAGTTCTTC. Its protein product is CATSDPGTSGSWDEQFF.

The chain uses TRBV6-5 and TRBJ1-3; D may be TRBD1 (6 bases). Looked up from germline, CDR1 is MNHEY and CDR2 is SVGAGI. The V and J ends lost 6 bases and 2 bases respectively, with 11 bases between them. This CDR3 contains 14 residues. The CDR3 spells CASRDRFAGNTIYF. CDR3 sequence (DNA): TGTGCCAGCAGAGACAGGTTCGCTGGAAACACCATATATTTT.

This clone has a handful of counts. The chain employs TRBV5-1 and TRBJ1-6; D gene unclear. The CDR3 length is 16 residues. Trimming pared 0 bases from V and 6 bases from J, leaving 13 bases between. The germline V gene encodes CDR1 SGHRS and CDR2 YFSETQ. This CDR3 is CASSLAPAVPNSPLHF. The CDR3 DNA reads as TGCGCCAGCAGCTTGGCCCCTGCAGTGCCTAATTCACCCCTCCACTTT.

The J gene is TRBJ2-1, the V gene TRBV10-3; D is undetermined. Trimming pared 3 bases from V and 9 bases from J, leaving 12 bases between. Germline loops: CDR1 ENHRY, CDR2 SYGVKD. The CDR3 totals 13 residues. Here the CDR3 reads CAISDSRQREQFF. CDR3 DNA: TGTGCCATCAGTGACAGTAGGCAGCGTGAGCAGTTCTTC.

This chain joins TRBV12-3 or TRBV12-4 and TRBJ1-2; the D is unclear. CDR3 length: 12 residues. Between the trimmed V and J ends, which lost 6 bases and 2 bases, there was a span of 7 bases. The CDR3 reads CASSQLNYGYTF. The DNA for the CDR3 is TGTGCCAGCAGCCAATTGAACTATGGCTACACCTTC.

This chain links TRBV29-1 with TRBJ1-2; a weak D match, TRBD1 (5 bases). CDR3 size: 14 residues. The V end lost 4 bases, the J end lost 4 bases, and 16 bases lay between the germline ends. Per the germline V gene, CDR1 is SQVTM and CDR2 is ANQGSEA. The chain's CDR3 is CSVVPLQELYGYTF. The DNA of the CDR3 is TGCAGCGTTGTGCCCCTACAGGAGCTCTATGGCTACACCTTC.

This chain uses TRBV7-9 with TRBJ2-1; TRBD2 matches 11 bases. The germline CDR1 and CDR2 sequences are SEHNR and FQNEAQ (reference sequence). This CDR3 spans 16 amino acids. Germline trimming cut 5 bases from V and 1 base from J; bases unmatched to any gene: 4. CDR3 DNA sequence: TGTGCCAGCAGCCACGGGACTAGCGGTTCCTACAATGAGCAGTTCTTC. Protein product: CASSHGTSGSYNEQFF.

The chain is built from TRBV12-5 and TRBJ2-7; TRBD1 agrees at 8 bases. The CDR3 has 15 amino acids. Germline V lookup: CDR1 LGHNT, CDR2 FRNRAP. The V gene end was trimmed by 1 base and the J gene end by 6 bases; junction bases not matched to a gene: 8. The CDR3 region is CASGLGDRGPTEQYF. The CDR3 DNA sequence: TGTGCTAGTGGTTTGGGAGACAGGGGCCCTACCGAGCAGTACTTC.

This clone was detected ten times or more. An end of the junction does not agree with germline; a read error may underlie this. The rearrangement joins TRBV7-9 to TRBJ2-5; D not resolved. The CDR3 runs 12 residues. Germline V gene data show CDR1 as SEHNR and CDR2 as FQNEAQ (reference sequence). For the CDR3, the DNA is TGTGCCAGCACCTTACACTCGGAGACCCAGTACTTC. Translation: CASTLHSETQYF.

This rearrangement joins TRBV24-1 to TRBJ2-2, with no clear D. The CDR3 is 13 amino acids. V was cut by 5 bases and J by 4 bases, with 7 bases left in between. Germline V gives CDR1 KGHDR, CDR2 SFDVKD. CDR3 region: CATSATVTGELFF. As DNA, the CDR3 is TGTGCCACCAGTGCCACAGTCACCGGGGAGCTGTTTTTT.

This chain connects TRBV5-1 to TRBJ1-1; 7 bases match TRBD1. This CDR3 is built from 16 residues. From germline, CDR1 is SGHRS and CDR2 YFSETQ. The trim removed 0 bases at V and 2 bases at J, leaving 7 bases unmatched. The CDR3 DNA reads TGCGCCAGCAGCTTGGGATGGGCAGGGGGAAACACTGAAGCTTTCTTT. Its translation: CASSLGWAGGNTEAFF.